This T cell receptor (beta chain) was recovered during a study of blood T cells in healthy people across ages (dated by TCRdb to about 2015). In terms of the full investigation: In model experiments, roughly one uniquely barcoded TCR beta cDNA molecule per two T cells was captured by template switching. The study measured age-related changes in TCR beta repertoire diversity using deep sequencing normalized with unique cDNA molecular identifiers. The donors were split into four age groups: young (average roughly 15 years), middle-aged (39), aged (about 62) and long-lived (roughly 80). Two additional independent replicas of 1 million unique cDNA reads from the same blood draw were analyzed for two donors (one aged 18 to 30 and one aged 80 or older). To avoid experimental bias, donors of different ages were spread randomly across the sequencing lanes. The investigation overall reported the following: Bulk unsorted PBMC profiling prevented conclusive comparison of naive and antigen-experienced compartments. Estimates of total diversity from one million sequenced T cells were regarded as lower bounds and underestimates. As age increased, observed TCR beta diversity per million T cells dropped in a roughly linear way, and a significant reduction was already evident by age approximately 40. Donor CMV infection status was unknown, potentially confounding age-related changes in expanded clonotypes. Compared with the aged group, the long-lived group had more naive CD4+ T cells, fewer expanded clones and increased TCR diversity, suggesting age selection. The percentage of naive T cells measured by flow cytometry correlated strongly with observed TCR beta diversity.

This clonotype was picked up a small number of times. Its recognized antigen is unknown. No per-base quality is available; no much larger clone lies one base away. Libraries were built with 5' RACE. For sequencing, an Illumina HiSeq 2500 was employed. The second PCR ran for about 7 to 11 cycles and used a J-beta primer mix along with a sample-barcoded 5' primer. A unique molecular identifier was introduced onto each TCR beta cDNA molecule by a template-switch 5' adaptor carrying 12 random nucleotides. Each sample yielded at least 2.5 million CDR3-containing paired-end reads. First-strand cDNA was synthesized from all RNA with the Mint cDNA synthesis kit, primed by a TRBC-specific oligonucleotide. Following uracil-DNA glycosylase treatment, all cDNA underwent a first 18-cycle PCR with the universal primers M1SS and BC2_uni_R. From the authors' description of their analysis: For normalization, 1 million high-quality reads, each with a distinct molecular identifier, were randomly selected from each sample. Reads sharing molecular identifiers were discarded rather than binned into consensus sequences. CDR3 identification, clonotype clustering and error correction used MiTCR with a Q25 quality threshold and the strictest error-elimination algorithm. A nonparametric unseen species model with Euler transformation was used to estimate lower-bound total TCR beta diversity. TCRdb trimmed the raw reads at Q25, called clones with MiXCR and kept productive beta chains. One record per CDR3 amino acid sequence lists the most common genes and DNA. TCRdb's processing, not the authors', yielded these V and J calls. The sample data list 380,000 or so distinct CDR3 sequences, and 50% to 60% of these were observed just once. The ten largest clones take up around 50% of the sample.

The CDR3 goes from the cysteine to the phenylalanine over 19 residues. The only DNA kept is the CDR3, 57 bases in frame from the first base. Trimming at the junction amounts to 2 bases on V and 0 bases on J, and the germline ends lie 22 bases apart. According to the germline V gene, CDR1 reads MDHEN and CDR2 reads SYDVKM. Systemically healthy Caucasian individuals from Russia, about 38 in total and aged roughly 6 to 95 years, were included as donors. Each donor gave about 9.8 milliliters of peripheral blood, drawn into EDTA-treated Vacutainer tubes. Ficoll-Paque density-gradient centrifugation was used to isolate PBMCs, with at least 6.5 million per sample. Trizol reagent was used to extract total RNA from the PBMCs, yielding at least 5 micrograms per sample. Naive CD45RAhigh/CD27high T cell percentages were measured by flow cytometry on a PBMC aliquot from every donor.

Specimen: blood. The sequence was collected from a man between 60 and 75 years old in good health. This receptor chain uses TRBV28 and TRBJ2-5; matching of 6 bases hints at TRBD1 as the D gene. The CDR3 protein sequence reads: CASSLVLFRDTKDQETQYF. The DNA reads as follows: TGTGCCAGCAGTTTAGTTTTGTTCCGGGACACCAAAGACCAAGAGACCCAGTACTTC.